Sequencing of this T cell receptor beta chain was carried out in a study of shared clonotypes between healthy human individuals. Findings and limits, study-wide: Apart from blood, nothing was sampled; tissue repertoires likely differ.

Each donor was a Caucasian adult residing in Nashville, Tennessee. Concerning this clone itself: The target antigen is unknown.

The length of the CDR3 is 16 residues. Unmatched junction bases numbered 10, after V lost 2 bases and J lost 5 bases. Per germline, CDR1 SGHRS and CDR2 YFSETQ. Ten immunoSEQ deep assay plates were used by the authors to sequence unsorted PBMC DNA. The protocol was immunoSEQ multiplex PCR, while the TCRdb copy is restricted to in-frame clones and leaves out a portion. Here the sample spans a few hundred thousand clones, roughly 72% being singletons. The V gene is TRBV5-1, the J gene TRBJ2-7, with 10 bases that match TRBD1. Sequenced material: PBMCs. The source is a woman in her thirties or forties in good health. Some clones in this sample may be carry-over from other donors' samples. CDR3 sequence (DNA): TGCGCCAGCAGCTTCAACCCCGGGACAGGGGAACACGAGCAGTACTTC. The encoded protein is CASSFNPGTGEHEQYF.